This TCR beta chain was documented in a study of tumor and adjacent non-tumor tissue in lung cancer. The template was RNA from unsorted bulk tissue. This CDR3 region has 14 residues. Germline CDR1 MGHDK, CDR2 SYGVNS. Three rounds of nested PCR, following a modified ARM-PCR protocol, produced the TCRbeta library. A single record per CDR3 protein comes from TCRdb applying MiXCR to the multiplex PCR reads. The data contain under 150,000 distinct CDR3 sequences, approximately 66% of them seen just once; the ten biggest clones take up around a sixth. Notes on this clonotype: The antigen is unknown. The junction does not match germline at one end; this may be a read error.

Study results and limitations: Tumor repertoires had a smaller top 100 clone share than normal lung.

V gene TRBV25-1 combines with J gene TRBJ2-1, with 7 nucleotides matching TRBD2. The clonotype comes from a man in his fifties or sixties with small cell lung cancer. Sequenced: lung tumor tissue. CDR3 sequence reads: CVSSGDYSYNERFF. The CDR3 DNA follows: TGTGTCAGCAGTGGGGACTACTCCTACAATGAGCGGTTCTTC.